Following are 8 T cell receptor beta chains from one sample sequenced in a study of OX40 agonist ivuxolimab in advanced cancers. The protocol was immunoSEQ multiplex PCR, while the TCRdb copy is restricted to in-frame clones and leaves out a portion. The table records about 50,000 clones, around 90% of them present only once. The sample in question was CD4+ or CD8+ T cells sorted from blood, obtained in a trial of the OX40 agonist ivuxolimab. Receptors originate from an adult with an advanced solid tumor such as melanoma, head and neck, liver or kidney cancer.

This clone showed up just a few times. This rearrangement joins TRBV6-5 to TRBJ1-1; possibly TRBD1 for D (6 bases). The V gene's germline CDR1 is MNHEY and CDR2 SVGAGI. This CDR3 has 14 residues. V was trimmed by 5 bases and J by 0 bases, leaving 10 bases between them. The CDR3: CASSVTGMNTEAFF. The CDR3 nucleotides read TGTGCCAGCAGTGTGACAGGTATGAACACTGAAGCTTTCTTT.

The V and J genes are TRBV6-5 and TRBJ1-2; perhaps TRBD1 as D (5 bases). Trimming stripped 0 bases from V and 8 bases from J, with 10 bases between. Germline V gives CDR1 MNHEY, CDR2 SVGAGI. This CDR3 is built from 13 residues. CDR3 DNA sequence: TGTGCCAGCAGTTACTCTTTAGGGGAGGGCTACACCTTC. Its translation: CASSYSLGEGYTF.

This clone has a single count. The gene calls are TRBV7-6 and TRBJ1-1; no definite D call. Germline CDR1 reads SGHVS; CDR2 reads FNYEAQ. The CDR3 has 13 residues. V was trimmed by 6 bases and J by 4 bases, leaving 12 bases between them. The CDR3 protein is CASRSGPATEAFF. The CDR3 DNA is TGTGCCAGCAGAAGCGGGCCGGCCACTGAAGCTTTCTTT.

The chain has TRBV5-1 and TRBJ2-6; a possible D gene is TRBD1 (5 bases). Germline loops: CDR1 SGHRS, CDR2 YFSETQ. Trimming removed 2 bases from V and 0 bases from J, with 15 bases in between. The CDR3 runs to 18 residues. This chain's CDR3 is CASSLREDSISGANVLTF. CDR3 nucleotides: TGCGCCAGCAGCTTAAGAGAAGACAGCATCTCTGGGGCCAACGTCCTGACTTTC.

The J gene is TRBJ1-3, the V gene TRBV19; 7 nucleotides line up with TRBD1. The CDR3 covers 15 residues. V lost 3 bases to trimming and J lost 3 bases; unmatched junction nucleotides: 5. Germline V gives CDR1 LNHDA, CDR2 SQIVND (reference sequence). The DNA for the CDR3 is TGTGCCAGTAGTATCGGGACAGATCTTGGAAACACCATATATTTT. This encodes CASSIGTDLGNTIYF.

CDR3 residues: CASSFRSSGGSTDTQYF. The DNA for the CDR3 is TGCGCCAGCAGCTTTCGTTCTAGCGGGGGAAGCACAGATACGCAGTATTTT. The J gene is TRBJ2-3, the V gene TRBV5-1; TRBD2 agrees at 10 bases. Germline trimming cut 2 bases from V and 0 bases from J; bases unmatched to any gene: 6. The CDR3 spans 17 residues. Germline CDR1 SGHRS, CDR2 YFSETQ.

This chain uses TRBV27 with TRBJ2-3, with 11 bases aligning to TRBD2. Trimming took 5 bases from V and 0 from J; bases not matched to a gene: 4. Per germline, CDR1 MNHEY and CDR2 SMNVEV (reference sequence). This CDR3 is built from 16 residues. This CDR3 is CASSVGTSGSTDTQYF. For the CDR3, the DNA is TGTGCCAGCAGTGTAGGGACTAGCGGAAGCACAGATACGCAGTATTTT.

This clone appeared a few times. CDR3 DNA: TGTGCCAGCAGTGGGACAGGGTATGGCTACACCTTC. Its protein product is CASSGTGYGYTF. The rearrangement links TRBV6-5 to TRBJ1-2, with TRBD1 identical over 9 bases. The length of the CDR3 is 12 residues. In germline, CDR1 is MNHEY, CDR2 SVGAGI. J gave up 5 bases and V 5 bases, and 0 bases lay outside the gene matches.